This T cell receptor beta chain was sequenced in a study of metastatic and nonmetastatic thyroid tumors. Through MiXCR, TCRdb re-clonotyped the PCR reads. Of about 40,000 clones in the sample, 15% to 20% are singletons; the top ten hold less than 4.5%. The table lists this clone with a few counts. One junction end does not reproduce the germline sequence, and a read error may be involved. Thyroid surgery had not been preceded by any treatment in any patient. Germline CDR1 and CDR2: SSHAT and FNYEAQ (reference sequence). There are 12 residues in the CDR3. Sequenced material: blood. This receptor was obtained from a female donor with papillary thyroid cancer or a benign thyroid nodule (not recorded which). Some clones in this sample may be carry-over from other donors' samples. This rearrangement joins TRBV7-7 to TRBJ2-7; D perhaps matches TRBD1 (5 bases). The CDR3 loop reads CASSSRAHEQYF. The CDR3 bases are TGTGCTAGCAGCTCCAGGGCCCACGAGCAGTACTTC.